This entry lists 18 T cell receptor beta chains sequenced from one sample in a study of cytomegalovirus exposure and HLA in healthy donors. PCR used 60 Vbeta primers and 13 Jbeta primers. TCRdb's table, derived via immunoSEQ multiplex PCR, lists solely in-frame clones and lacks some. The profile shows about 280,000 clones, approximately 90% of them singletons. What was sequenced was PBMCs. The source is a woman younger than 30 in good health and CMV-seronegative.

The chain joins TRBV4-1 to TRBJ2-7, with 7 bases that match TRBD2. The CDR3 consists of 15 residues. Germline V gene sequence: CDR1 MGHRA, CDR2 YSYEKL. With 3 bases clipped from V and 2 bases from J, the junction kept 7 bases outside the gene matches. The CDR3 reads CASSQGGEPTYEQYF. The CDR3 coding sequence is TGCGCCAGCAGCCAGGGGGGGGAACCCACCTACGAGCAGTACTTC.

The CDR3 sequence is CAWSVGGGTYEQYF. In nucleotides, the CDR3 is TGTGCCTGGAGTGTGGGCGGGGGAACCTACGAGCAGTACTTC. This chain links TRBV30 with TRBJ2-7; 7 positions match TRBD2. Germline-derived CDR1 and CDR2 are GTSNPN and SVGIG (reference sequence). J gave up 2 bases and V 0 bases, and 4 bases lay outside the gene matches. This CDR3 has 14 amino acids.

The chain combines TRBV9 with TRBJ1-1; TRBD1 matches 7 bases. Per the germline V gene, CDR1 is SGDLS and CDR2 is YYNGEE. The CDR3 is made up of 15 amino acids. Trimming removed 4 bases from V and 1 base from J; junction bases left unmatched: 7. For the CDR3, the DNA is TGTGCCAGCAGCCTCCGGGGACAGCCGAACACTGAAGCTTTCTTT. As protein: CASSLRGQPNTEAFF.

For this clone: A read error may produce the germline difference seen at one junction end. V is TRBV7-9 and J is TRBJ2-7, with D unclear. There are 13 residues in the CDR3. Germline-derived CDR1 and CDR2 are SEHNR and FQNEAQ (reference sequence). The CDR3 is CSSSDTWAYEQYF. CDR3 DNA: TGTTCCAGCAGCGACACATGGGCCTACGAGCAGTACTTC.

The chain has TRBV2 and TRBJ2-7; 8 nucleotides match TRBD1. This CDR3 contains 11 residues. V dropped 6 bases and J dropped 7; count of bases not matched to a gene: 2. Germline loops: CDR1 SNHLY, CDR2 FYNNEI. The CDR3 spells CASRDRVEQYF. CDR3 in DNA: TGTGCCAGCAGGGACAGGGTAGAGCAGTACTTC.

This clone was counted between two and nine times. The V call is TRBV7-9, the J call TRBJ1-1; D may be TRBD1 (5 bases). The germline V gene encodes CDR1 SEHNR and CDR2 FQNEAQ (reference sequence). V lost 5 bases and J lost 4, with 11 bases in between. This CDR3 region has 13 residues. CDR3 sequence reads: CASSPRGGTEAFF. CDR3 nucleotide sequence: TGTGCCAGCAGCCCCCGCGGGGGCACTGAAGCTTTCTTT.

The chain uses TRBV7-9 and TRBJ1-1; D gene uncertain. The CDR3 extends over 14 amino acids. With 4 bases removed from V and 1 base from J, the gap between germline ends came to 10 bases. CDR1 is SEHNR, CDR2 FQNEAQ, per germline (reference sequence). The CDR3 reads CASSSYRQNTEAFF. CDR3 nucleotides: TGTGCCAGCAGCTCATATCGACAGAACACTGAAGCTTTCTTT.

This chain uses TRBV7-6 with TRBJ1-1, with 8 bases lining up with TRBD1. CDR1 and CDR2 from the germline V gene are SGHVS and FNYEAQ. This CDR3 is 15 amino acids long. Trimming removed 5 bases from V and 0 bases from J; junction bases left unmatched: 5. In DNA, the CDR3 is TGTGCCAGCAGCCTGAGGACAGGGTTGAACACTGAAGCTTTCTTT. Translating it yields CASSLRTGLNTEAFF. The full variable domain, its missing parts supplied by reference TRBV7-6 and TRBJ1-1, is GAGVSQSPRYKVTKRGQDVALRCDPISGHVSLYWYRQALGQGPEFLTYFNYEAQQDKSGLPNDRFSAERPEGSISTLTIQRTEQRDSAMYRCASSLRTGLNTEAFFGQGTRLTVV.

The chain couples TRBV6-1 to TRBJ2-1; perhaps TRBD2 as D (6 bases). V was clipped by 4 bases and J by 15 bases, with 25 bases between them. Per the germline V gene, CDR1 is MNHNS and CDR2 is SASEGT. This CDR3 region has 15 residues. The CDR3: CASSAMKASGGLGFF. The CDR3 DNA reads as TGTGCCAGCAGTGCCATGAAGGCCTCTGGGGGGTTGGGGTTCTTC.

The chain carries TRBV7-2 and TRBJ2-5, with TRBD2 matching 8 bases. CDR3 length equals 14 residues. V dropped 2 bases and J dropped 9; count of bases not matched to a gene: 8. Germline V gives CDR1 SGHTA, CDR2 FQGNSA. This CDR3 reads CASSLKAGGIAQYF. In DNA, the CDR3 is TGTGCCAGCAGCTTAAAGGCGGGGGGCATAGCCCAGTACTTC.

This chain connects TRBV5-1 to TRBJ2-1; 11 bases fit TRBD2. This CDR3 has 17 residues. Germline values: CDR1 SGHRS, CDR2 YFSETQ. V lost 0 bases, J lost 8 bases, and 10 bases stayed unmatched. The CDR3 loop is CASSLAVLAGARDEQFF. CDR3 bases: TGCGCCAGCAGCTTGGCCGTACTAGCGGGGGCCCGGGATGAGCAGTTCTTC.

The chain combines TRBV2 with TRBJ1-6, with a possible D match to TRBD1 (6 bases). Looked up from germline, CDR1 is SNHLY and CDR2 is FYNNEI. The CDR3 covers 16 residues. Trimming stripped 2 bases from V and 9 bases from J, with 17 bases between. The CDR3 is CASSELSRGAGSPLHF. The CDR3 bases are TGTGCCAGCAGTGAATTGTCTCGGGGGGCTGGTTCACCCCTCCACTTT.

The chain couples TRBV13 to TRBJ1-5; unclear D gene. The CDR3 has 15 amino acids. The V end lost 0 bases, the J end lost 5 bases, and 11 bases lay between the germline ends. Germline-derived CDR1 and CDR2 are PRHDT and FYEKMQ (reference sequence). CDR3 region: CASSLGLIRDQPQHF. DNA of the CDR3: TGTGCCAGCAGCTTAGGGTTGATTCGGGATCAGCCCCAGCATTTT.

This chain uses TRBV19 with TRBJ1-6; 7 nucleotides line up with TRBD1. Germline trimming cut 10 bases from V and 7 bases from J; bases unmatched to any gene: 10. CDR3 length: 14 residues. Germline V gene lookup returns CDR1 LNHDA and CDR2 SQIVND (reference sequence). The CDR3 region is CAISTGVGNSPLHF. The CDR3 region has the DNA TGTGCCATTTCCACAGGGGTAGGGAATTCACCCCTCCACTTT.

The chain is built from TRBV7-9 and TRBJ2-1; the D gene is possibly TRBD2 (7 bases). This CDR3 contains 16 residues. Trimming took off 5 bases at V and 4 bases at J, with 18 bases between the two ends. CDR1 is SEHNR, CDR2 FQNEAQ, per germline (reference sequence). The DNA for the CDR3 is TGTGCCAGCAGCCCCGAGGGGGGAGCGGGATACAATGAGCAGTTCTTC. Translation: CASSPEGGAGYNEQFF.

The CDR3 DNA reads TGTGCCATCAGGGACCCTGCAGGGGCCTCCTACAATGAGCAGTTCTTC. Its protein product is CAIRDPAGASYNEQFF. The chain links TRBV10-3 to TRBJ2-1, with a tentative D call TRBD1 (6 bases). Trimming took off 6 bases at V and 0 bases at J, with 15 bases between the two ends. There are 16 residues in the CDR3. Per germline, CDR1 ENHRY and CDR2 SYGVKD.

The gene calls are TRBV2 and TRBJ1-3, with 7 bases aligning to TRBD1. This CDR3 spans 17 amino acids. The ends lost 8 bases at V and 2 bases at J; junction bases unmatched: 15. From germline, CDR1 is SNHLY and CDR2 FYNNEI. The CDR3 is CASDRRGTGEPGNTIYF. CDR3 in DNA: TGTGCCAGCGACCGAAGAGGTACAGGGGAACCTGGAAACACCATATATTTT.

The gene calls are TRBV30 and TRBJ1-5; D possibly corresponds to TRBD1 (5 bases). The CDR3 is 14 residues long. CDR1 is GTSNPN, CDR2 SVGIG, per germline (reference sequence). V was cut by 5 bases and J by 7 bases, with 18 bases left in between. CDR3 nucleotide sequence: TGTGCCTGGGGGGGGGTCGGGGCTGGGCAGCCCCAGCATTTT. It yields the protein CAWGGVGAGQPQHF.